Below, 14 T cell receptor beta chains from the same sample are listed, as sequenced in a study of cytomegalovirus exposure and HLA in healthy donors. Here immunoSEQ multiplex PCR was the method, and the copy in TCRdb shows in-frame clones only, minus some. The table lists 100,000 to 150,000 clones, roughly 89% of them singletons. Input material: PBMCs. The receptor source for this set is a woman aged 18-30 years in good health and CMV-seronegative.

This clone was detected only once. CDR3 in amino acids: CASNGGLASYNEQFF. The DNA for the CDR3 is TGTGCCAGCAACGGGGGACTAGCCTCCTACAATGAGCAGTTCTTC. The V gene is TRBV7-9, the J gene TRBJ2-1; 9 bases are shared with TRBD2. The germline CDR1 and CDR2 sequences are SEHNR and FQNEAQ (reference sequence). The CDR3 loop spans 15 amino acids. The trim removed 7 bases at V and 0 bases at J, leaving 4 bases unmatched.

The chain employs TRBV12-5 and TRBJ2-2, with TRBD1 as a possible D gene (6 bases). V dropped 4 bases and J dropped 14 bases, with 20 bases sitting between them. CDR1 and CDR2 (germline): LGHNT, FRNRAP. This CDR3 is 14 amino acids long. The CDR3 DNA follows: TGTGCTAGTGGTTCCGCCCACCGGGACATCGCCCTGTTTTTT. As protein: CASGSAHRDIALFF.

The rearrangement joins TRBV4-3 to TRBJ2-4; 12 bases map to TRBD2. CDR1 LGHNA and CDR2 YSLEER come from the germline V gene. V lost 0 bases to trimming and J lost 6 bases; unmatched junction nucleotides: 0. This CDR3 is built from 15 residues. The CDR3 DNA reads TGCGCCAGCAGCCAAGAGGGACTAGCGGGAAACATTCAGTACTTC. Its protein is CASSQEGLAGNIQYF.

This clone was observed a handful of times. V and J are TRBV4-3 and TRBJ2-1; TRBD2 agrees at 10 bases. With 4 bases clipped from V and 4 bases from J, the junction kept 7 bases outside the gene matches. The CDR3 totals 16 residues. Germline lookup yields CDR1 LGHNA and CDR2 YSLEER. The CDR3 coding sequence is TGCGCCAGCAGCCCTCACACTAGCGGGAATTACAATGAGCAGTTCTTC. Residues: CASSPHTSGNYNEQFF.

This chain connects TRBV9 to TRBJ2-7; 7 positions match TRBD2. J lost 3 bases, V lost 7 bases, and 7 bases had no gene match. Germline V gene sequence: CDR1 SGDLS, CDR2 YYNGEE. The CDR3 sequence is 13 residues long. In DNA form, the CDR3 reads TGTGCCAGCGGCGGGAGCTCTGGCTACGAGCAGTACTTC. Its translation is CASGGSSGYEQYF.

CDR3 protein: CASSPGGGLAENQETQYF. As DNA, the CDR3 is TGTGCCAGCTCACCAGGCGGGGGACTAGCGGAGAACCAAGAGACCCAGTACTTC. The rearrangement joins TRBV18 to TRBJ2-5; 11 bases fit TRBD2. J gave up 0 bases and V 2 bases, and 8 bases lay outside the gene matches. Germline values: CDR1 KGHSH, CDR2 LQKENI. The CDR3 is 18 residues long.

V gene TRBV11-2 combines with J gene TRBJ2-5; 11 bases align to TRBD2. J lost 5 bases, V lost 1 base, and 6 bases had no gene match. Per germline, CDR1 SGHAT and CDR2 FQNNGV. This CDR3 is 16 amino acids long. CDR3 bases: TGTGCCAGCAGCTTAGTCTTTAGCGGGGGGGCGGAGACCCAGTACTTC. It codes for CASSLVFSGGAETQYF. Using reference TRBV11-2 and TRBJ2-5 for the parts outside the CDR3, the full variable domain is EAGVAQSPRYKIIEKRQSVAFWCNPISGHATLYWYQQILGQGPKLLIQFQNNGVVDDSQLPKDRFSAERLKGVDSTLKIQPAKLEDSAVYLCASSLVFSGGAETQYFGPGTRLLVL.

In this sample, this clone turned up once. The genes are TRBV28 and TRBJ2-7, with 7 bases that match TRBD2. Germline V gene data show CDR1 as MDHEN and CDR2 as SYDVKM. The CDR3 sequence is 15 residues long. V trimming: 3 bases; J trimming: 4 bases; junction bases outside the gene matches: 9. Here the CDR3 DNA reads TGTGCCAGCAGTTTGGGTAGCGGGTTACTTTACGAGCAGTACTTC. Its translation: CASSLGSGLLYEQYF.

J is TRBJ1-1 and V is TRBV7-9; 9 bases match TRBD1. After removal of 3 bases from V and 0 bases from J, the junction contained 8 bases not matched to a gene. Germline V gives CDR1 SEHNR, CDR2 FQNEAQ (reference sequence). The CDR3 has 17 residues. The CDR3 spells CASSLFRTGAMNTEAFF. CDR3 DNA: TGTGCCAGCAGCTTGTTCAGGACAGGGGCTATGAACACTGAAGCTTTCTTT.

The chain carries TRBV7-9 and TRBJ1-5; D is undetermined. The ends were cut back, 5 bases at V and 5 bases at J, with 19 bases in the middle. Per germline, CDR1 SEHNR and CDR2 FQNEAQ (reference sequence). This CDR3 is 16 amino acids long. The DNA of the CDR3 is TGTGCCAGCAGCAACGATGGAGGCCCCTCTCATCAGCCCCAGCATTTT. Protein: CASSNDGGPSHQPQHF.

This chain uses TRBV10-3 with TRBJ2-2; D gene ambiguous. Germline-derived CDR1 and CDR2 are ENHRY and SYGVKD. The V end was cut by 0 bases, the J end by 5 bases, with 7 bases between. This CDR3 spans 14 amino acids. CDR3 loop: CAISESTQTGELFF. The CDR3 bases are TGTGCCATCAGTGAGTCGACTCAGACCGGGGAGCTGTTTTTT.

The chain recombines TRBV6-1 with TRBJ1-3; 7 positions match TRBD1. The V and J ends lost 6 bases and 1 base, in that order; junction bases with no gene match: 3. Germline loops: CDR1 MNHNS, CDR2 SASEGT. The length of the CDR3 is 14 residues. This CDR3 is CASRKQGSGNTIYF. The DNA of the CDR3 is TGTGCCAGCAGGAAACAGGGGTCTGGAAACACCATATATTTT.

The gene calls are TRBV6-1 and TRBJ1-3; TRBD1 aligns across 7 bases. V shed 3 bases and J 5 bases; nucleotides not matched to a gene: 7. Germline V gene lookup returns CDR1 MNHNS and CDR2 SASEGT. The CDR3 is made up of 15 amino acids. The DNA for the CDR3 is TGTGCCAGCAGTGATACATCGACAGGGCGAAACACCATATATTTT. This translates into CASSDTSTGRNTIYF.

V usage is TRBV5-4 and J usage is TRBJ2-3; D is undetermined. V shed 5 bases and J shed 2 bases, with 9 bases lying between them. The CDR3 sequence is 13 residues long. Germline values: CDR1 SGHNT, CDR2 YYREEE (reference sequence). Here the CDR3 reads CASRYFSTDTQYF. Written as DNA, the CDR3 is TGTGCCAGCAGGTACTTCTCCACAGATACGCAGTATTTT.